The 10 T cell receptor beta chains in this list originate from one sample, sequenced in a study of human T cells and chemical hapten exposure. Using its own MiXCR run on the 5' RACE reads, TCRdb lists one record per CDR3 protein. The sample contains about 81,000 distinct CDR3 sequences, roughly 7.7% of which appear only once. Before extraction, the whole blood was not fractionated, and total RNA was taken from it. These receptors were obtained from a male donor in good health.

This chain links TRBV14 with TRBJ2-7, with D unresolved. The CDR3 loop spans 14 amino acids. V was pared by 0 bases and J by 0 bases, with 6 bases between. CDR1 and CDR2 from the germline V gene are SGHDN and FVKESK. The CDR3 reads CASSQEIRSYEQYF. CDR3 nucleotides: TGTGCCAGCAGCCAAGAAATACGCTCCTACGAGCAGTACTTC.

This clonotype has a handful of counts. The chain is built from TRBV6-5 and TRBJ2-6; tentatively, D is TRBD1 (6 bases). V was shortened by 0 bases and J by 0 bases, with 12 bases between the two germline ends. The length of the CDR3 is 18 residues. Germline V CDR1 and CDR2: MNHEY, SVGAGI. The DNA for the CDR3 is TGTGCCAGCAGTTACTCGGCAGGGGAATTCTCTGGGGCCAACGTCCTGACTTTC. Amino acids: CASSYSAGEFSGANVLTF.

This clonotype has a handful of counts. The gene calls are TRBV11-2 and TRBJ2-1; D gene uncertain. This CDR3 has 12 amino acids. Trimming took 2 bases from V and 7 from J, leaving 6 bases between them. Germline V gene sequence: CDR1 SGHAT, CDR2 FQNNGV. This chain's CDR3 is CASSLSRNEQFF. CDR3 nucleotide sequence: TGTGCCAGCAGCTTAAGCAGAAATGAGCAGTTCTTC.

V gene TRBV7-9 combines with J gene TRBJ1-6; TRBD1 agrees at 10 bases. Germline V gene sequence: CDR1 SEHNR, CDR2 FQNEAQ (reference sequence). The junction had 9 bases not matched to a gene; V was cut back by 5 bases and J by 8 bases. The CDR3 contains 16 residues. The DNA of the CDR3 is TGTGCCAGCAGCCCGACAGGGGGCTTAAGAGATTCACCCCTCCACTTT. Protein sequence: CASSPTGGLRDSPLHF.

The sample holds many counts of this clonotype. This chain joins TRBV20-1 and TRBJ1-4, with TRBD1 matching 8 bases. Germline V gives CDR1 DFQATT, CDR2 SNEGSKA (reference sequence). The junction had 9 bases not matched to a gene; V was cut back by 2 bases and J by 7 bases. The CDR3 extends over 15 amino acids. The CDR3 coding sequence is TGCAGTGCTAGACCCCCGGACAGGGAGGGTGAAAAACTGTTTTTT. Protein sequence: CSARPPDREGEKLFF.

This clonotype occurred many times. The chain is built from TRBV14 and TRBJ1-2; the D is unclear. Trimming took 2 bases from V and 3 from J, leaving 13 bases between them. In germline, CDR1 is SGHDN, CDR2 FVKESK. This CDR3 has 15 amino acids. The CDR3 is CASSQRVLSDYGYTF. CDR3 bases: TGTGCCAGCAGCCAACGAGTCCTGTCCGACTATGGCTACACCTTC.

This clonotype was recorded a few times. The V gene is TRBV6-5, the J gene TRBJ2-7; D assignment may be TRBD1 or TRBD2 (5 bases each). There are 15 residues in the CDR3. Germline V gene lookup returns CDR1 MNHEY and CDR2 SVGAGI. V was cut by 6 bases and J by 10 bases, with 25 bases left in between. CDR3 sequence: CASSNFFRDENDQYF. The CDR3 DNA is TGTGCCAGCAGCAACTTCTTCCGGGACGAGAATGATCAGTACTTC.

The chain's CDR3 is CASSTSGTGLEQFF. The CDR3 bases are TGTGCCAGCAGCACGAGTGGGACAGGACTGGAGCAGTTCTTC. The chain carries TRBV9 and TRBJ2-1, with 8 bases aligning to TRBD1. Germline V gene lookup returns CDR1 SGDLS and CDR2 YYNGEE. The ends lost 4 bases at V and 10 bases at J; junction bases unmatched: 10. This CDR3 contains 14 residues.

This clonotype showed up just a few times. The chain employs TRBV27 and TRBJ2-2; 9 bases are a match to TRBD1. The V gene's germline CDR1 is MNHEY and CDR2 SMNVEV (reference sequence). This CDR3 is built from 11 residues. The junction had 7 bases not matched to a gene; V was cut back by 8 bases and J by 15 bases. The CDR3 nucleotides are TGTGCCAGCGGAGACAGGGGGATGGTGTTTTTT. The encoded protein is CASGDRGMVFF.

At least ten counts were recorded for this clonotype. CDR3 in DNA: TGTGCCATCAGTGGTGCGGGGGAGCAAGAGACCCAGTACTTC. Translation gives CAISGAGEQETQYF. The J gene is TRBJ2-5, the V gene TRBV10-3; TRBD2 agrees at 7 bases. V was clipped by 4 bases and J by 2 bases; unmatched bases: 4. There are 14 residues in the CDR3. Germline assignment: CDR1 ENHRY and CDR2 SYGVKD.